These T cell receptor beta chains were read from a single sample in a study of cytomegalovirus exposure and HLA in healthy donors. Data came from immunoSEQ multiplex PCR; TCRdb stores just in-frame clones and leaves some out. The profile shows 170,000 or so clones, 83% of them singletons. The sequencing input was PBMCs. These receptors were collected from a man aged 50-60 years in good health and CMV-seronegative. Both conserved end residues are trimmed from each CDR3. The size field is filled for only some rows; it gives once, few, many or a size class.

- 10 TRBV28 ASSRGENTIY
- 12 TRBV6-1 ATHRDSSTDTQY
once 12 TRBV25-1 ASSDFWGDYEQY
- 10 TRBV28 ASSLSAYEQY
- 12 TRBV7-9 ASSTDSRVGTQY
- 13 TRBV6-1 ASRVELTNTGELF
- 11 TRBV19 ASSSQALTEAF
- 10 TRBV9 ASSSSVYEQY
- 13 TRBV30 AWSPTGGASYEQY
- 15 TRBV5-1 ASSPRGTSGGGETQY
- 13 TRBV27 ASSLLAGGYNEQF
- 13 TRBV18 ASSPRTGLNQPQH
once 13 TRBV28 ASSTPGQVPYEQY
- 10 TRBV28 ASSFTTGELF
- 12 TRBV5-1 ASGRDALTDTQY
- 11 TRBV5-1 ASSLDRAGTQY
- 12 TRBV6-6 ASSYSDSAKTQY
- 14 TRBV19 ASSIIRQGTSGSLH
- 13 TRBV6-1 ASSEGGTGGEKLF
- 12 TRBV19 ASTPGRLNTEAF
- 14 TRBV6-1 ASSEGVAGDTGELF
- 13 TRBV7-2 ASSLNRDRSSPLH
- 14 TRBV28 ASSSREVRAKNIQY
few 14 TRBV15 ATSRDPGQGNTEAF
- 11 TRBV28 ATRLASLDTQY
- 14 TRBV7-2 ASSLAPGGRNTEAF
- 19 TRBV9 ASSVAPGTSGGTPSTDTQY
- 11 TRBV19 ASSIRDREGYT
- 11 TRBV19 ASSLTVKNIQY
- 14 TRBV6-4 ASSLELAGGPHEQF
once 14 TRBV7-3 ASSLTGRSSTDTQY
- 12 TRBV7-2 ASTPWRSYNEQF
- 12 TRBV5-1 ASSLVPGEAEQY
- 15 TRBV6-1 ASSQGQVPKNTGELF
few 11 TRBV5-1 ASSSAGSDTQY
- 12 TRBV18 ASSGTSGTYEQY
once 15 TRBV27 ASTERIAGGLYNEQF
- 14 TRBV5-1 ASRRGPHVSNYGYT
- 11 TRBV5-1 ASSPGGPYEQY
- 11 TRBV27 ASRVTGVSEQY
few 12 TRBV6-5 ASARDRYNQPQH
- 15 TRBV27 ASSLSRPGGGTDTQY